This TCR beta chain was sequenced for a study of regulatory T cells in long-lasting Graves disease (dated by TCRdb to about 2021). Regarding the study in general: Newly diagnosed Graves' disease patients had taken antithyroid drugs for less than 3 months. The study was conducted in China and was registered as a clinical trial. This study used TCR sequencing and RNA sequencing of peripheral blood to compare persistent Graves' disease patients against newly diagnosed Graves' disease patients. TCR sequencing covered about 13 persistent and 20 or so newly diagnosed Graves' disease patients, around 33 samples in total. General study outcomes and caveats: Persistent patients shared more public clonotypes among themselves (around 3,000) than newly diagnosed patients did (more than 950). The study examined only peripheral blood because the primary lesion, thyroid tissue, could not be accessed. TRBV28, TRBJ1-2 and TRBJ2-5 were preferentially used in persistent disease, while TRBV20-1 and TRBJ2-1 were favored in newly diagnosed disease. Compared with newly diagnosed patients, patients with persistent Graves' disease had lower TCR Shannon entropy and fewer highly expanded clones, which suggests clonal expansion. Sequencing and analysis were restricted to the TCR beta chain. The small sample size was acknowledged by the authors as a limitation that may reduce accuracy.

CDR1 and CDR2 are drawn from the germline V gene: KGHDR, SFDVKD. The CDR3 has 15 amino acids, counting the end cysteine and phenylalanine. The only DNA kept is the CDR3, 45 bases in frame from the first base. V trim: 4 bases; J trim: 9 bases; unmatched bases: 10. The library was generated by multiplex PCR. Data came from an Illumina HiSeq 4000. To build TCR beta libraries, CDR3 regions were amplified by Arm-PCR using iRepertoire HTBI primers. Before sequencing, the PCR products underwent gel purification. In the source study's methods: Across samples, 60 to 75 TRBV and roughly 15 TRBJ segments were identified and used for gene usage analysis of CDR3 amino acid clonotypes. COPE and FqMerger were used to merge the filtered high-quality paired reads into contigs. BLAST was used to align contigs to IMGT TRBV, TRBD and TRBJ reference genes, with CDR3 defined following IMGT. Any clonotype with a frequency above 0.1% was classified as a highly expanded clone. Repertoire diversity was measured by Shannon entropy, and V-J evenness by the Gini coefficient. A clonotype found in more than one individual was treated as public. TCRdb passed the public sequencing reads through fastp at Q25 and MiXCR, retaining productive beta sequences. Rows are unified per CDR3 protein, each entry keeping the most common DNA and genes. The V and J calls here are based on TCRdb, not the publication. In all, the sample holds a few hundred thousand distinct CDR3 sequences, and around 15% of those were seen once. The ten largest clones represent roughly 21% of the sample.

There are many counts of this clonotype. The antigen it binds to is not known. Qualities for individual bases were not recorded, and no much larger clone is one base off. The sample's time point label, in plain terms: newly diagnosed GD, antithyroid drugs for less than 3 months. RNA was extracted from PBMCs in TRIzol for both TCR sequencing and RNA sequencing. The diagnosis of Graves' disease followed American Thyroid Association guidelines. Patients were recruited from an endocrinology department in Xi'an, China. Each patient gave 8.5 to 9.5 milliliters of peripheral blood, collected in an EDTA anticoagulant tube. Ficoll Paque Plus density gradient separation was used to isolate PBMCs, and no further T cell sorting was performed. An Agilent 2100 Bioanalyzer and agarose gel were used to check RNA quality, while a NanoDrop 2000 measured RNA concentration. A further study also used this sample, focusing on T cells in Graves' hyperthyroidism and ophthalmopathy. As the second paper documents: Stable Graves' hyperthyroidism was defined as the absence of progression to ophthalmopathy over 18 months of follow-up. The hyperthyroidism patients were between 18 and 65 years old and newly diagnosed, with a disease duration of less than 2 months. Patients with uncontrolled infections, other autoimmune diseases, pregnancy or lactation were excluded. Diagnoses were established on the basis of clinical symptoms, serum thyroxine and TRAb, thyroid ultrasound, and orbital computed tomography. A first-round RT-PCR of the TCR CDR3 used the HTBI primer set with the Qiagen OneStep RT-PCR kit. Blood samples also contained most of the expanded thyroid clonotypes (frequency above 0.001), which suggests that blood repertoires may reflect thyroid immune responses. In cross-validation, a model built on a 13 V-J signature told ophthalmopathy apart from stable hyperthyroidism with 87.88% sensitivity and around 84% specificity, and in testing the same model reached 80%/75%. In validation, progression to ophthalmopathy was predicted by the model with nearly 71% sensitivity and nearly 75% specificity, a median of approximately 7.1 months before onset. To identify TCR V-J signatures that set the groups apart, the researchers used a discovery cohort of roughly 100 patients, made up of roughly 40 with Graves' ophthalmopathy and around 58 with stable Graves' hyperthyroidism. Prospective prediction of ophthalmopathy was tested in an independent validation cohort of approximately 19 hyperthyroidism patients and 15 to 17 patients who later progressed to ophthalmopathy. For training and testing, the 100 patients in the discovery cohort were randomly divided in a 7:3 ratio. Thyroid tissue and blood T-cell repertoires from six Graves' hyperthyroidism patients were also compared in the study. After sampling, hyperthyroidism patients received methimazole starting at 30 mg daily, and ophthalmopathy patients received high-dose intravenous methylprednisolone. Libraries were constructed in a second round of multiplex PCR, after which size selection and purification were carried out. Sequencing of the libraries was done on an Illumina HiSeq2000 using paired-end 100 bp reads. SOAPnuke was used to process the raw data, removing reads that contained adapters or uncalled bases, had a mean Phred below 15, or lacked an exact match to the constant primer or identifier. COPE v1.2.5 was used to merge the high-quality paired reads, and each unique nucleotide sequence was defined as a clonotype. MiTCR v1.1 was used to align the clonotypes against IMGT TRBV, TRBD and TRBJ reference segments. The analysis was restricted to V-J combinations with a frequency above 0.0001, which together covered roughly 99% of the repertoires. A TCS score was defined as the ratio of F50 (clonal expansion) to E x V (chaos), with BLOSUM62-based TCRdist applied between CDR3 peptides within each V-J. Welch's t-statistics and random forest reduced 500 to 650 V-J features to roughly 13, which were used in a naive Bayes classifier (R e1071). No statistical method was used to fix the sample size in advance, and group allocation was not hidden from the investigators. According to the paper, TCR Vbeta CDR3 sequencing was carried out on over 130 peripheral blood samples, which came from 40 to 45 ophthalmopathy, around 75 hyperthyroidism and approximately 17 progressor patients.

The sequence is built from TRBV24-1 and TRBJ2-4, and TRBD1 matches 8 of the central bases. This receptor was taken from a woman aged 18-35 years with Graves disease. Donor details come from another sample of the same person, matched by shared clones. The sequencing used peripheral blood mononuclear cells (PBMCs), collected at new diagnosis, from a patient treated with antithyroid drugs. The CDR3 region reads CATSDPKAGGFIQYF. The DNA sequence is TGTGCCACCAGTGACCCAAAGGCAGGGGGCTTCATTCAGTACTTC.